Listed here are 12 T cell receptor beta chains from one sample, sequenced in a study of T cell changes during pregnancy in multiple sclerosis. The protocol was immunoSEQ multiplex PCR, while the TCRdb copy is restricted to in-frame clones and leaves out a portion. The repertoire holds about 130,000 clones, with roughly 95% as singletons. Source: peripheral blood, taken after pregnancy. All receptors derive from a female donor with multiple sclerosis, enrolled in a pregnancy study.

The rearrangement links TRBV2 to TRBJ2-2; perhaps TRBD1 as D (6 bases). Germline loops: CDR1 SNHLY, CDR2 FYNNEI. The germline V and J ends were trimmed by 1 base and 2 bases, with 17 bases remaining between them. This CDR3 is built from 18 residues. Here the CDR3 DNA reads TGTGCCAGCAGTGAAGTTACAGGGTCAGGCGTTAACACCGGGGAGCTGTTTTTT. This encodes CASSEVTGSGVNTGELFF.

The V call is TRBV4-1, the J call TRBJ2-3, with 12 bases matching TRBD1. From germline, CDR1 is MGHRA and CDR2 YSYEKL. V was clipped by 1 base and J by 4 bases; unmatched bases: 6. This CDR3 region has 17 residues. CDR3 in amino acids: CASSQVRGQGASDTQYF. The CDR3 region has the DNA TGCGCCAGCAGCCAAGTTAGGGGACAGGGGGCATCAGATACGCAGTATTTT.

The chain uses TRBV6-5 and TRBJ1-5; D may be TRBD1 (6 bases). The ends were cut back, 5 bases at V and 7 bases at J, with 15 bases in the middle. Germline CDR1 is MNHEY and CDR2 is SVGAGI. The CDR3 length is 14 residues. CDR3 loop: CASSPRDTGQPQHF. In nucleotides, the CDR3 is TGTGCCAGCAGTCCCCGGGACACGGGACAGCCCCAGCATTTT.

This chain's CDR3 is CASSEAGETQYF. CDR3 in DNA: TGTGCCAGCAGTGAAGCCGGAGAGACCCAGTACTTC. The chain has TRBV2 and TRBJ2-5; no definite D call. Between the trimmed V and J ends, which lost 0 bases and 4 bases, there was a span of 3 bases. Germline-derived CDR1 and CDR2 are SNHLY and FYNNEI. The CDR3 runs to 12 residues.

Points on this clone: The junction departs from the called germline gene at one end, perhaps through a read error. The V gene is TRBV29-1, the J gene TRBJ2-7, with 7 bases aligning to TRBD1. The CDR3 covers 13 residues. Per the germline V gene, CDR1 is SQVTM and CDR2 is ANQGSEA. In DNA form, the CDR3 reads TGCAGCGTCGAAGACAGGGTCTCCTACGAGCAGTACTTC. Protein product: CSVEDRVSYEQYF.

The chain joins TRBV9 to TRBJ2-3, with a weak D call TRBD1 (5 bases). The germline V gene has CDR1 SGDLS and CDR2 YYNGEE. The V end lost 4 bases, the J end lost 0 bases, and 12 bases lay between the germline ends. CDR3 length equals 15 residues. The CDR3 DNA reads TGTGCCAGCAGCAAACAGGACCATAGCACAGATACGCAGTATTTT. Its translation: CASSKQDHSTDTQYF. Full variable domain (remainder filled in from reference TRBV9 and TRBJ2-3): DSGVTQTPKHLITATGQRVTLRCSPRSGDLSVYWYQQSLDQGLQFLIQYYNGEERAKGNILERFSAQQFPDLHSELNLSSLELGDSALYFCASSKQDHSTDTQYFGPGTRLTVL.

The chain carries TRBV28 and TRBJ1-1; a possible D gene is TRBD1 (6 bases). Trimming removed 6 bases from V and 9 bases from J, with 11 bases in between. The CDR3 is 11 amino acids. The germline V gene has CDR1 MDHEN and CDR2 SYDVKM. The CDR3 nucleotides are TGTGCCAGCAGCCGAGGACAGAAAGCTTTCTTT. Its protein product is CASSRGQKAFF.

J is TRBJ2-7 and V is TRBV4-1, with a possible D match to TRBD2 (5 bases). The CDR3 contains 15 residues. Looked up from germline, CDR1 is MGHRA and CDR2 is YSYEKL. The V end lost 0 bases, the J end lost 5 bases, and 14 bases lay between the germline ends. The CDR3 loop is CASSQEQRGVNEQYF. CDR3 DNA sequence: TGCGCCAGCAGCCAAGAACAACGGGGAGTCAACGAGCAGTACTTC.

The chain uses TRBV29-1 and TRBJ1-2, with D possibly being TRBD1 (5 bases). The V end was cut by 3 bases, the J end by 5 bases, with 10 bases between. This CDR3 has 12 residues. The germline CDR1 and CDR2 sequences are SQVTM and ANQGSEA. This CDR3 is CSVERTLYGYTF. The CDR3 DNA reads TGCAGCGTTGAGCGGACACTGTATGGCTACACCTTC.

The CDR3 bases are TGTGCCAGCAGCTTGACCCTCGGACAGGGGAGAATTAATTCACCCCTCCACTTT. It yields the protein CASSLTLGQGRINSPLHF. The chain uses TRBV5-6 and TRBJ1-6; 9 bases line up with TRBD1. V gave up 1 base and J gave up 6 bases; unmatched junction bases: 11. Germline CDR1 reads SGHDT; CDR2 reads YYEEEE. The CDR3 is made up of 18 amino acids.

The CDR3 region is CASGSGFSYGYTF. The CDR3 DNA follows: TGTGCCAGCGGATCAGGGTTTAGCTATGGCTACACCTTC. The V call is TRBV28, the J call TRBJ1-2; a possible D gene is TRBD1 (5 bases). The CDR3 contains 13 residues. V lost 8 bases, J lost 4 bases, and 14 bases lay in between. Germline V gene sequence: CDR1 MDHEN, CDR2 SYDVKM.

The rearrangement links TRBV28 to TRBJ2-3; D may be TRBD1 (5 bases). V lost 2 bases and J lost 2, with 11 bases in between. Germline V gene lookup returns CDR1 MDHEN and CDR2 SYDVKM. CDR3 length equals 15 residues. CDR3 sequence: CASSLLDTNTDTQYF. The CDR3 DNA is TGTGCCAGCAGTTTACTGGACACCAACACAGATACGCAGTATTTT.